These 5 T cell receptor beta chains share one sample of origin, sequenced in a study of blood T cell repertoires in COVID-19. Repertoires were generated with immunoSEQ multiplex PCR, while TCRdb's copy carries only in-frame clones and drops some. The sample includes fewer than 450,000 clones, about 90% seen only once; the top ten take approximately 0.65%. The source material was PBMCs or T cells enriched from blood (not recorded which). Receptors originate from a man younger than 35 who had recovered from COVID-19.

The V call is TRBV29-1, the J call TRBJ2-7; D is ambiguous. The germline V and J ends were trimmed by 5 bases and 0 bases, with 5 bases remaining between them. The CDR3 is 11 amino acids. Looked up from germline, CDR1 is SQVTM and CDR2 is ANQGSEA. CDR3 region: CSVSNSYEQYF. In DNA, the CDR3 is TGCAGCGTTTCAAACTCCTACGAGCAGTACTTC.

The rearrangement uses TRBV4-1 and TRBJ2-1; 7 nucleotides match TRBD2. CDR1 and CDR2 from the germline V gene are MGHRA and YSYEKL. The junction had 12 bases not matched to a gene; V was cut back by 3 bases and J by 10 bases. CDR3 length equals 15 residues. DNA of the CDR3: TGCGCCAGCAGCCAGAACTCGGGACTACTGAAGGAGCAGTTCTTC. Protein: CASSQNSGLLKEQFF.

The chain employs TRBV7-3 and TRBJ2-5, with 8 bases lining up with TRBD2. The CDR3 contains 13 residues. V gave up 10 bases and J gave up 5 bases; unmatched junction bases: 9. CDR1 and CDR2 (germline): SGHTA, FQGTGA. CDR3 nucleotide sequence: TGTGCCACCGTTCGGGGGGGCCGGGAGACCCAGTACTTC. It is translated as CATVRGGRETQYF.

The CDR3 sequence is CASSTGTDSGNTIYF. The CDR3 DNA sequence: TGCGCCAGCAGTACCGGGACAGACTCTGGAAACACCATATATTTT. The V gene is TRBV10-1, the J gene TRBJ1-3, with 7 bases identical to TRBD1. This CDR3 has 15 amino acids. The junction had 4 bases not matched to a gene; V was cut back by 5 bases and J by 0 bases. Per the germline V gene, CDR1 is WNHNN and CDR2 is SYGVQD (reference sequence).

V gene TRBV18 combines with J gene TRBJ1-1, with 9 bases that match TRBD1. Trimming cost V 4 bases and J 6 bases; bases outside gene matches: 9. Germline V CDR1 and CDR2: KGHSH, LQKENI. The CDR3 contains 15 residues. DNA of the CDR3: TGTGCCAGCTCACGATCCGGGACAGGGAGTTCTGAAGCTTTCTTT. Translated: CASSRSGTGSSEAFF. Using reference TRBV18 and TRBJ1-1 for the parts outside the CDR3, the full variable domain is NAGVMQNPRHLVRRRGQEARLRCSPMKGHSHVYWYRQLPEEGLKFMVYLQKENIIDESGMPKERFSAEFPKEGPSILRIQQVVRGDSAAYFCASSRSGTGSSEAFFGQGTRLTVV.